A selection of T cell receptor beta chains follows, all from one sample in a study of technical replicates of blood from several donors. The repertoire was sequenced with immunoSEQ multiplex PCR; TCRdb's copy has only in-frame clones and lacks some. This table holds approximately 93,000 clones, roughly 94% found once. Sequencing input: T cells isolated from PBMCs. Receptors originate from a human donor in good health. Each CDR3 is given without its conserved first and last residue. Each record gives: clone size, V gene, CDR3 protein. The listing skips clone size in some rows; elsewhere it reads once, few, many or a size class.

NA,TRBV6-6,ASSILAGAYEQY
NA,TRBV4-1,ASSPDGRREVVYGYT
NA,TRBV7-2,ASSLAGDWETQY
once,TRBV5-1,ASSLNGDNEKLF
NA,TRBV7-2,ASSRALAGGGNEQF
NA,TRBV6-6,ASSTRGQTGYEQY
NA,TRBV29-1,SVIRTGELF
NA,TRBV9,ASSGQYATSGGLQETQY
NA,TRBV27,ASRGLGRDTEAF
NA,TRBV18,ASSPRRGGTLTEAF
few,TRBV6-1,ASSVDRGYGEAF
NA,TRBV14,ASSQKEDRYSYNEQF
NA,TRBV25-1,ASRDSKRRNEQF
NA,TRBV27,ASSSLEPTNTEAF
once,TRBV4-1,ASSHPGLAGGTSYNEQF
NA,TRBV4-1,ASTLHEQNSYEQY
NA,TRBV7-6,ASSTRQGGTGELF
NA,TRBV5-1,ASSLDWTSGTGYQETQY
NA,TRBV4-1,ASSKGQGPTEAF
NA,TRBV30,AWSVDRGSSPLH
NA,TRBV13,ASSNRNTEAF
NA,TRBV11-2,ASSLGLSHEQY
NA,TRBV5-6,ASSRRLAGHYEQY